A selection of T cell receptor beta chains follows, all from one sample in a study of T cells after yellow fever vaccination. TCRdb re-analysed the 5' RACE reads in MiXCR, keeping a single row per CDR3 protein. The table records about 400,000 distinct CDR3 sequences, 6.2% of them present only once. The material was PBMCs, obtained 5 days after the yellow fever booster vaccination. The receptors here all came from a man aged 30 to 45 who received the YFV17D yellow fever vaccine. Both conserved end residues are part of each CDR3. The order of the fields is CDR3 protein, CDR3 DNA, D gene, J gene, clone size, V gene. D genes are given only for firm matches. Size is omitted from some rows. Given values are once, few, many or a class for expanded clones.

cdr3_aa: CSALDAGPSIAKNIQYF
cdr3_nt: TGCAGTGCCCTTGACGCGGGTCCCTCGATAGCCAAAAACATTCAGTACTTC
d_call: -
j_call: TRBJ2-4
clone_size: few
v_call: TRBV20-1

cdr3_aa: CASSQDPTRREQFF
cdr3_nt: TGTGCCAGCAGCCAAGATCCAACCCGTCGGGAGCAGTTCTTC
d_call: -
j_call: TRBJ2-1
clone_size: -
v_call: TRBV14

cdr3_aa: CASSKPGQFGYGYTF
cdr3_nt: TGTGCCAGCAGCAAACCGGGCCAGTTCGGCTATGGCTACACCTTC
d_call: -
j_call: TRBJ1-2
clone_size: many
v_call: TRBV21-1

cdr3_aa: CASSPGGYNEQFF
cdr3_nt: TGTGCCAGCAGTCCCGGGGGCTACAATGAGCAGTTCTTC
d_call: -
j_call: TRBJ2-1
clone_size: many
v_call: TRBV12-3/TRBV12-4

cdr3_aa: CSARDAWDSNQPQHF
cdr3_nt: TGCAGTGCTAGAGATGCGTGGGACAGCAATCAGCCCCAGCATTTT
d_call: -
j_call: TRBJ1-5
clone_size: few
v_call: TRBV20-1

cdr3_aa: CASTYGNEQFF
cdr3_nt: TGTGCCAGCACCTATGGCAATGAGCAGTTCTTC
d_call: -
j_call: TRBJ2-1
clone_size: many
v_call: TRBV6-5

cdr3_aa: CSASPGGSGTSGYNEQFF
cdr3_nt: TGCAGTGCTAGTCCAGGGGGGTCCGGGACTAGCGGCTACAATGAGCAGTTCTTC
d_call: TRBD2
j_call: TRBJ2-1
clone_size: -
v_call: TRBV20-1

cdr3_aa: CSVGSQNIQYF
cdr3_nt: TGCAGCGTTGGCAGTCAAAACATTCAGTACTTC
d_call: -
j_call: TRBJ2-4
clone_size: many
v_call: TRBV29-1

cdr3_aa: CAWSTGTGNTIYF
cdr3_nt: TGTGCCTGGTCGACAGGGACTGGAAACACCATATATTTT
d_call: TRBD1
j_call: TRBJ1-3
clone_size: -
v_call: TRBV30

cdr3_aa: CASRITGDTEAFF
cdr3_nt: TGTGCCAGCCGAATTACAGGGGACACTGAAGCTTTCTTT
d_call: TRBD1
j_call: TRBJ1-1
clone_size: many
v_call: TRBV7-2

cdr3_aa: CASSAGTGTYEQYF
cdr3_nt: TGTGCCAGCAGTGCGGGGACAGGGACCTACGAGCAGTACTTC
d_call: TRBD1
j_call: TRBJ2-7
clone_size: few
v_call: TRBV6-1

cdr3_aa: CSARPPRYEQFF
cdr3_nt: TGCAGTGCTAGACCCCCGAGGTATGAGCAGTTCTTC
d_call: -
j_call: TRBJ2-1
clone_size: -
v_call: TRBV20-1

cdr3_aa: CASSTAMNTEAFF
cdr3_nt: TGTGCCAGCAGTACAGCGATGAACACTGAAGCTTTCTTT
d_call: -
j_call: TRBJ1-1
clone_size: few
v_call: TRBV9

cdr3_aa: CSVEGDRRSTDTQYF
cdr3_nt: TGCAGCGTTGAGGGAGACAGGAGGAGCACAGATACGCAGTATTTT
d_call: -
j_call: TRBJ2-3
clone_size: few
v_call: TRBV29-1

cdr3_aa: CASSFRASYEQYF
cdr3_nt: TGTGCCAGCAGCTTCCGGGCGTCATACGAGCAGTACTTC
d_call: -
j_call: TRBJ2-7
clone_size: -
v_call: TRBV7-9

cdr3_aa: CAISESTAQETQYF
cdr3_nt: TGTGCCATCAGTGAGTCGACAGCCCAAGAGACCCAGTACTTC
d_call: -
j_call: TRBJ2-5
clone_size: many
v_call: TRBV10-3

cdr3_aa: CASSLSRSNTEAFF
cdr3_nt: TGTGCCAGCAGTTTATCCCGAAGTAACACTGAAGCTTTCTTT
d_call: -
j_call: TRBJ1-1
clone_size: -
v_call: TRBV27

cdr3_aa: CSLAGGVSTDTQYF
cdr3_nt: TGCAGCTTAGCGGGGGGAGTAAGCACAGATACGCAGTATTTT
d_call: TRBD2
j_call: TRBJ2-3
clone_size: few
v_call: TRBV29-1

cdr3_aa: CASSLSPGEGAKNIQYF
cdr3_nt: TGCGCCAGCAGCTTGTCACCTGGAGAGGGGGCCAAAAACATTCAGTACTTC
d_call: -
j_call: TRBJ2-4
clone_size: many
v_call: TRBV5-1

cdr3_aa: CSAVLAGRSDEQFF
cdr3_nt: TGCAGTGCCGTACTAGCGGGGAGGAGCGATGAGCAGTTCTTC
d_call: TRBD2
j_call: TRBJ2-1
clone_size: many
v_call: TRBV20-1

cdr3_aa: CASSLVGLAQRDEQFF
cdr3_nt: TGTGCCAGCAGCTTAGTCGGACTAGCCCAAAGGGATGAGCAGTTCTTC
d_call: TRBD2
j_call: TRBJ2-1
clone_size: few
v_call: TRBV7-6

cdr3_aa: CSAGTGDSPLHF
cdr3_nt: TGCAGTGCTGGGACAGGAGATTCACCCCTCCACTTT
d_call: TRBD1
j_call: TRBJ1-6
clone_size: -
v_call: TRBV20-1

cdr3_aa: CASSQRGTVATDTQYF
cdr3_nt: TGTGCCAGCAGCCAACGAGGAACGGTAGCTACAGATACGCAGTATTTT
d_call: -
j_call: TRBJ2-3
clone_size: few
v_call: TRBV3-1

cdr3_aa: CSARDGLAGGGYEQYF
cdr3_nt: TGCAGTGCTAGAGATGGGCTAGCGGGAGGTGGGTACGAGCAGTACTTC
d_call: TRBD2
j_call: TRBJ2-7
clone_size: many
v_call: TRBV20-1

cdr3_aa: CSACPGTRARCFF
cdr3_nt: TGCAGTGCTTGTCCCGGGACTAGGGCCCGGTGCTTCTTC
d_call: TRBD2
j_call: TRBJ2-1
clone_size: few
v_call: TRBV20-1

cdr3_aa: CASSLVLGVSYNEQFF
cdr3_nt: TGTGCCAGCAGCTTAGTGTTGGGAGTATCTTACAATGAGCAGTTCTTC
d_call: -
j_call: TRBJ2-1
clone_size: few
v_call: TRBV11-2

cdr3_aa: CASSLELAGYSYEQYF
cdr3_nt: TGTGCCAGCAGCTTAGAACTAGCGGGGTACTCCTACGAGCAGTACTTC
d_call: TRBD2
j_call: TRBJ2-7
clone_size: few
v_call: TRBV7-2

cdr3_aa: CASSLNDGAGANVLTF
cdr3_nt: TGTGCCAGCAGTCTCAACGACGGCGCTGGGGCCAACGTCCTGACTTTC
d_call: -
j_call: TRBJ2-6
clone_size: few
v_call: TRBV6-1

cdr3_aa: CASSLGGPLTDTRYF
cdr3_nt: TGTGCCAGCAGTTTGGGAGGGCCTCTTACGGATACGCGGTATTTT
d_call: TRBD2
j_call: TRBJ2-3
clone_size: -
v_call: TRBV12-3/TRBV12-4

cdr3_aa: CASSLGLAVYEQYF
cdr3_nt: TGTGCCAGCAGTTTAGGACTAGCGGTATACGAGCAGTACTTC
d_call: TRBD2
j_call: TRBJ2-7
clone_size: many
v_call: TRBV12-3/TRBV12-4

cdr3_aa: CAISPGDRGVNEQYF
cdr3_nt: TGTGCCATCAGCCCCGGGGACAGGGGTGTTAACGAGCAGTACTTC
d_call: TRBD1
j_call: TRBJ2-7
clone_size: many
v_call: TRBV10-3

cdr3_aa: CAGGGLAGRETQYF
cdr3_nt: TGTGCCGGAGGGGGACTAGCGGGTAGGGAGACCCAGTACTTC
d_call: TRBD2
j_call: TRBJ2-5
clone_size: few
v_call: TRBV5-8

cdr3_aa: CASSVGTSGGQDTQYF
cdr3_nt: TGTGCCAGCAGCGTCGGGACTAGCGGGGGCCAGGATACGCAGTATTTT
d_call: TRBD2
j_call: TRBJ2-3
clone_size: few
v_call: TRBV7-2

cdr3_aa: CASSPPTSGRQETQYF
cdr3_nt: TGTGCCAGCTCACCACCGACTAGCGGGCGCCAAGAGACCCAGTACTTC
d_call: TRBD2
j_call: TRBJ2-5
clone_size: few
v_call: TRBV18

cdr3_aa: CSVKPTGGDTQYF
cdr3_nt: TGCAGCGTTAAACCTACAGGGGGAGATACGCAGTATTTT
d_call: TRBD1
j_call: TRBJ2-3
clone_size: -
v_call: TRBV29-1

cdr3_aa: CASGRLAGVTDTQYF
cdr3_nt: TGTGCCAGCGGTAGACTAGCGGGAGTCACAGATACGCAGTATTTT
d_call: -
j_call: TRBJ2-3
clone_size: -
v_call: TRBV21-1

cdr3_aa: CAVKDDANEQFF
cdr3_nt: TGTGCCGTAAAAGATGACGCCAATGAGCAGTTCTTC
d_call: -
j_call: TRBJ2-1
clone_size: many
v_call: TRBV27

cdr3_aa: CASKGQGTGELFF
cdr3_nt: TGCGCCAGCAAGGGACAGGGAACCGGGGAGCTGTTTTTT
d_call: TRBD1
j_call: TRBJ2-2
clone_size: many
v_call: TRBV5-1

cdr3_aa: CASSEQFQGYEQYF
cdr3_nt: TGCGCCAGCAGTGAGCAATTTCAGGGGTACGAGCAGTACTTC
d_call: -
j_call: TRBJ2-7
clone_size: few
v_call: TRBV10-1

cdr3_aa: CASSLRDRGRDGYTF
cdr3_nt: TGTGCCAGCAGCTTACGGGACAGGGGAAGAGATGGCTACACCTTC
d_call: TRBD1
j_call: TRBJ1-2
clone_size: few
v_call: TRBV7-9

cdr3_aa: CASSPEAGAPGANVLTF
cdr3_nt: TGTGCCAGCAGCCCAGAGGCAGGGGCCCCTGGGGCCAACGTCCTGACTTTC
d_call: -
j_call: TRBJ2-6
clone_size: few
v_call: TRBV11-2

cdr3_aa: CASSLIGGGTEAFF
cdr3_nt: TGCGCCAGCAGCTTGATAGGGGGAGGAACTGAAGCTTTCTTT
d_call: -
j_call: TRBJ1-1
clone_size: -
v_call: TRBV5-1

cdr3_aa: CASRTGEGEAFF
cdr3_nt: TGCGCCAGCAGGACGGGGGAGGGTGAAGCTTTCTTT
d_call: -
j_call: TRBJ1-1
clone_size: few
v_call: TRBV10-2

cdr3_aa: CASSQMSSGSNSEQYF
cdr3_nt: TGTGCCAGCAGCCAAATGTCTAGCGGGAGTAACAGCGAGCAGTACTTC
d_call: TRBD2
j_call: TRBJ2-7
clone_size: few
v_call: TRBV3-1

cdr3_aa: CSAGREVNIQYF
cdr3_nt: TGCAGTGCGGGCCGGGAGGTGAACATTCAGTACTTC
d_call: TRBD2
j_call: TRBJ2-4
clone_size: few
v_call: TRBV29-1

cdr3_aa: CASSLAGGTYNELFF
cdr3_nt: TGTGCCAGCAGCCTAGCGGGAGGAACCTACAATGAGCTGTTCTTC
d_call: TRBD2
j_call: TRBJ2-1
clone_size: -
v_call: TRBV6-1

cdr3_aa: CATSDSLRGEQFF
cdr3_nt: TGTGCCACCAGTGATTCCTTGAGAGGAGAGCAGTTCTTC
d_call: -
j_call: TRBJ2-1
clone_size: few
v_call: TRBV24-1